The T cell receptor (beta chain) described here comes from a study of T cell responses to AZD1222 COVID-19 vaccine. As for this clone: Its target is not known.

Some clones are missing from TCRdb's copy, which holds only in-frame ones; the method was immunoSEQ multiplex PCR. The sample holds approximately 150,000 clones; roughly nine tenths are singletons and the top ten take 2% to 3%. Germline assignment: CDR1 ENHRY and CDR2 SYGVKD. V was cut by 3 bases and J by 1 base, with 9 bases left in between. The CDR3 covers 15 residues. Findings and caveats of the study: Baseline serology detected seropositivity in only a handful of AZD1222 recipients.

This material consisted of peripheral blood, taken on day 0 of AZD1222 vaccination. The TCR was taken from an adult in good health. V usage is TRBV10-3 and J usage is TRBJ2-2; D possibly corresponds to TRBD1 (5 bases). The CDR3 sequence: CAISDQGGNTGELFF. The CDR3 DNA follows: TGTGCCATCAGTGATCAGGGCGGGAACACCGGGGAGCTGTTTTTT.